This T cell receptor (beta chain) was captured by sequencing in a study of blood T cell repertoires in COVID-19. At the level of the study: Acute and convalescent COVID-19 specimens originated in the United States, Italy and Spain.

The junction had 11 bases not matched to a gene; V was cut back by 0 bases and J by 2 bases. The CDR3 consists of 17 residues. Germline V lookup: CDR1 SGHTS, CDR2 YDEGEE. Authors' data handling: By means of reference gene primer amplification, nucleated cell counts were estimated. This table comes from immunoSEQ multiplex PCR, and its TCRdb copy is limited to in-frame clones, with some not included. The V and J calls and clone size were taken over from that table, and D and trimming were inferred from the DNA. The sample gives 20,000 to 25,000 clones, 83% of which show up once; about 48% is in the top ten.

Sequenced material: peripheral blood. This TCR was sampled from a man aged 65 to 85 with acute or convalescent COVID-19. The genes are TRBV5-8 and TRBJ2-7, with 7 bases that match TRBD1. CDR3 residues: CASSLERGTASTYEQYF. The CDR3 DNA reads TGTGCCAGCAGCTTGGAAAGGGGGACAGCCAGTACCTACGAGCAGTACTTC.